Sequencing of this T cell receptor beta chain was carried out in a study of cytomegalovirus exposure and HLA in healthy donors. The PCR contained 60 Vbeta and 13 Jbeta primers. Here immunoSEQ multiplex PCR was the method, and the copy in TCRdb shows in-frame clones only, minus some. The data contain hundreds of thousands of clones, approximately 78% of them seen just once; the ten biggest clones take up less than 0.6%. The CDR3 loop spans 10 amino acids. Between the trimmed V and J ends, which lost 10 bases and 5 bases, there was a span of 8 bases. CDR1 is SGHAT, CDR2 FQDESV, per germline (reference sequence). Study-level points and caveats: Of the V segments, some could not be distinguished, including TRBV6-2 and TRBV6-3, and were excluded.

Concerning this clone: Its antigen is not identified.

This TCR derives from a boy aged 5-17 years in good health and CMV-seronegative. This chain connects TRBV11-1 to TRBJ2-5; D is possibly TRBD2 (5 bases). The sequenced sample was PBMCs. CDR3 DNA: TGTGCCATAACGGGGGAGACCCAGTACTTC. It specifies CAITGETQYF.